The subject of this entry is one T cell receptor beta chain. This clone was detected a few times. Its antigen target is currently unknown. No much larger clonotype is one base removed from it; base qualities were not supplied. Reading the label with the study, this specimen's time point is: cycle 4 day 1 (C4D1), after more than five weeks of nivolumab. Relapse after autologous stem cell transplantation had occurred in all trial patients, and cohorts A, B and C were distinguished by prior brentuximab vedotin exposure. The trial cohort included 55 to 60 patients with relapsed/refractory classical Hodgkin lymphoma, and each patient had a best overall response of complete response, partial response or progressive disease. In the multi-cohort phase II CheckMate 205 trial, trial patients received single-agent nivolumab. Best overall response was determined by an independent review committee according to the 2007 International Working Group response criteria. Trial PBMCs were collected just before the start of nivolumab (C1D1) and during therapy at cycle 2 day 1 and cycle 4 day 1. After peripheral blood was drawn into 8 mL Vacutainer Cell Preparation Tubes, PBMCs were isolated by centrifugation and then cryopreserved.

This record comes from a study of PD-1 blockade in classical Hodgkin lymphoma (TCRdb year 2020). As for the study more broadly: Nivolumab dosing was 3 mg/kg intravenously every 2 weeks, continuing until either disease progression or unacceptable toxicity. A peripheral blood immune signature of response to PD-1 blockade in classical Hodgkin lymphoma was defined using TCR beta sequencing and CyTOF.

What the study reported, not specific to this receptor: The study covered only a single clinical trial cohort, and the causes of the repertoire differences, possibly disease activity or prior therapy, were still not defined. Diversity was lower in patients who began nivolumab less than 1 year after ASCT, so these patients were left out of later analyses to avoid confounding by immune reconstitution. Baseline TCR diversity was reported to be lower in newly diagnosed patients than in healthy donors and to be lower still in relapsed/refractory patients. A significant rise by C4D1 was seen in CD4+ but not CD8+ TCR diversity (p=0.0027 vs p=0.16), with the rise being most apparent in complete responders (p=0.02). Trial patients achieving complete response had baseline diversity similar to newly diagnosed patients, whereas partial responders and progressors had significantly lower diversity.

The Qiagen DNeasy kit was used to extract genomic DNA both from unsorted PBMCs and from the negatively selected CD4+ and CD8+ fractions. Using primers that anneal to V and J segments, immunoSEQ multiplex PCR amplified the TCR beta CDR3 regions. A synthetic immune receptor repertoire was used to minimize amplification bias, and remaining bias was computationally removed after sequencing. As for the original processing: Custom Python scripts were used to quantify repertoire diversity as the Shannon entropy index. Unsorted, CD4+ and CD8+ repertoires were analyzed separately, except in combined analyses where CD4+ and CD8+ sequences were merged in silico. Clonal expansion was defined as at least a 2-fold frequency increase after treatment relative to C1D1, with a pseudocount of 0.5 for undetected baseline clones. Clones with 0 or 1 copy at C1D1 were defined as singleton clones, while clones with 2 or more copies were defined as non-singleton clones. Clones expanded in unsorted samples were annotated as CD4+, CD8+ or unknown by matching protein sequences in sorted samples from the same patient. Wilcoxon tests were applied to paired samples to test diversity changes from C1D1 to C4D1. TCRdb limited this immuneACCESS table to in-frame rearrangements with V and J called. A share of clones is missing; checked studies link under half to unresolved V genes, and the rest is unexplained. The DNA gave D and trimming, while V, J and clone size come from that table. Across this sample there are over 60,000 clones, with under 95% seen only once. Jointly, the top ten make up around 10% of the sample.

Including the terminal cysteine and phenylalanine, the CDR3 comprises 16 residues. Here the CDR3 DNA is all that survives: 48 bases in frame from base 1. V lost 4 bases and J lost 3 bases; the stretch between them is 18 bases long. CDR1 and CDR2 are drawn from the germline V gene: SGHDN, FVKESK. The specimen comprised peripheral blood mononuclear cells (PBMCs), sampled before the fourth cycle of nivolumab. The sequence derives from a human donor with classical Hodgkin lymphoma. The chain is assembled from TRBV14 and TRBJ1-1; no D segment can be confidently identified. The CDR3 has the sequence CASSRRTIVKDTEAFF. The nucleotides read TGTGCCAGCAGCCGCAGGACGATTGTCAAGGACACTGAAGCTTTCTTT.